This is a list of T cell receptor beta chains from one sample in a study of blood T cell repertoires in COVID-19. Assay: immunoSEQ multiplex PCR; the TCRdb copy retains only in-frame clones and omits some. The table includes about 240,000 clones, around nine tenths detected once. The sample consisted of peripheral blood. These receptors originate from a woman aged 70-85 years with active or convalescent COVID-19. The CDR3 runs from the conserved cysteine through the conserved F or W. Fields, in order: clone size, J gene, V gene, D gene, CDR3 DNA, CDR3 protein. D genes are given only for firm matches. Only part of the rows carry a size: once, few, many, or a class if the clone is expanded.

once TRBJ2-7 TRBV6-5 NA TGTGCCAGCAGTATCTTCGGGGGAGACTACGAGCAGTACTTC CASSIFGGDYEQYF
NA TRBJ1-5 TRBV19 TRBD1 TGTGCCAGTAGTGAGGGGTCAGGGGGCAGGCAGCCCCAGCATTTT CASSEGSGGRQPQHF
NA TRBJ1-4 TRBV18 TRBD1 TGTGCCAGCTCGCGTGACAGGGGGCCAGAAAAACTGTTTTTT CASSRDRGPEKLFF
NA TRBJ2-3 TRBV27 TRBD2 TGTGCCAGCAGCGGCCTTTCTAGCGGGACCACAGATACGCAGTATTTT CASSGLSSGTTDTQYF
NA TRBJ1-4 TRBV24-1 NA TGTGCCACCAGTGTCGGGGGGTCAGATGAAAAACTGTTTTTT CATSVGGSDEKLFF
NA TRBJ1-2 TRBV7-9 NA TGTGCCAGCAATGGGCTTTCGTACTATGGCTACACCTTC CASNGLSYYGYTF
NA TRBJ2-7 TRBV11-2 NA TGTGCCAGCAGCTGGACTCCCCCCTACGAGCAGTACTTC CASSWTPPYEQYF
NA TRBJ2-3 TRBV3-1/TRBV3-2 NA TGTGCCAGCAGCCCCCCTAGCACTTCGCACACAGATACGCAGTATTTT CASSPPSTSHTDTQYF
NA TRBJ1-4 TRBV10-3 TRBD1 TGTGCCATCAGTCCGGGACAGAAAAATGAAAAACTGTTTTTT CAISPGQKNEKLFF
NA TRBJ1-6 TRBV27 NA TGTGCCAGCAGTTTTAGACAAGCGGGTTATAATTCACCCCTCCACTTT CASSFRQAGYNSPLHF
NA TRBJ1-1 TRBV6-5 NA TGTGCCAGCAGCCCGTGGGACACTTTGAACACTGAAGCTTTCTTT CASSPWDTLNTEAFF
once TRBJ2-5 TRBV20-1 NA TGCAGTGCTAGTCTGCGGGGGCCTTTGGAAGAGACCCAGTACTTC CSASLRGPLEETQYF
NA TRBJ1-1 TRBV24-1 TRBD1 TGTGCCACCAGTGGGCCAGGGGGCGGCACTGAAGCTTTCTTT CATSGPGGGTEAFF
NA TRBJ1-1 TRBV24-1 TRBD1 TGTGCCACCCGCGGGACAGGGGGCGAGGATCGAGCTTTCTTT CATRGTGGEDRAFF
few TRBJ1-6 TRBV25-1 NA TGTGCCAGCAGTGGTGGGTTATCAGGCTCTTCACCCCTCCACTTT CASSGGLSGSSPLHF
NA TRBJ2-1 TRBV20-1 TRBD1 TGCAGTGCTACCGGGACAGGGAAGGCGTTCTTC CSATGTGKAFF
NA TRBJ1-5 TRBV19 TRBD1 TGTGCCAGTAGTGGGGCGGGACAGAGCAATCAGCCCCAGCATTTT CASSGAGQSNQPQHF
NA TRBJ1-6 TRBV5-5 NA TGTGCCAGCAGCTTTAGGGGCACCCTGAGCTCCTATAATTCACCCCTCCACTTT CASSFRGTLSSYNSPLHF
NA TRBJ2-7 TRBV12-5 NA TGTGCTAGTGGTTTGCGAAACAGCTACGAGCAGTACTTC CASGLRNSYEQYF
few TRBJ1-1 TRBV28 NA TGTGCCAGCAGTATTGGACAGTCTGCGATAGCTTTCTTT CASSIGQSAIAFF
NA TRBJ2-2 TRBV5-1 TRBD2 TGCGCCAGCTCCGGGGGGAATAGCGGGGAGCTGTTTTTT CASSGGNSGELFF
NA TRBJ2-4 TRBV3-1/TRBV3-2 TRBD2 TGTGCCAGCAGCCAAAAACGGGGGGGCTTCAGGTACTTC CASSQKRGGFRYF
NA TRBJ2-5 TRBV24-1 NA TGTGCCACCAGTGACCCCGCCGCCGGGGGAAGAGAGACCCAGTACTTC CATSDPAAGGRETQYF
NA TRBJ2-2 TRBV5-8 NA TGTGCCAGCAGCTTGGAGCTATATGGGGAGCTGTTTTTT CASSLELYGELFF
NA TRBJ2-3 TRBV4-1 NA TGCGCCAGCAGCCCACTCAGGGGGGTCACAGATACGCAGTATTTT CASSPLRGVTDTQYF
NA TRBJ1-1 TRBV5-8 NA TGTGCCAGCAGCTTTTCGGTGAACACTGAAGCTTTCTTT CASSFSVNTEAFF
NA TRBJ1-6 TRBV21-1 NA TGTGCCAGCAGCTCAATTCCAGGGGGCATTTGTAATTCACCCCTCCACTTT CASSSIPGGICNSPLHF
NA TRBJ2-5 TRBV19 NA TGTGCCAGTAGGAATGGAGGGACCCAGTACTTC CASRNGGTQYF
NA TRBJ1-1 TRBV7-9 NA TGTGCCAGCAGCTTACTCGGGTCCTACGGCACTGAAGCTTTCTTT CASSLLGSYGTEAFF
NA TRBJ2-1 TRBV5-1 NA TGCGCCAGCAGCTTGACGACAAACACCTTACGGTTCTTC CASSLTTNTLRFF
NA TRBJ2-2 TRBV7-9 NA TGTGCCAGCAGCTTATCTGTGAACACCGGGGAGCTGTTTTTT CASSLSVNTGELFF
NA TRBJ1-4 TRBV3-1/TRBV3-2 NA TGTGCCAGCAGAGGGGCAAATGAAAAACTGTTTTTT CASRGANEKLFF
NA TRBJ1-3 TRBV3-1/TRBV3-2 NA TGTGCCAGCAGCCAATTTTTCAGCTCTGGAAACACCATATATTTT CASSQFFSSGNTIYF
NA TRBJ2-5 TRBV5-8 NA TGTGCCAGCAGCTCAGGGTTCGTCTCGAAGACCCAGTACTTC CASSSGFVSKTQYF
NA TRBJ2-3 TRBV3-1/TRBV3-2 NA TGTGCCAGCAGCCACGTGGGACACGTTAGCACAGATACGCAGTATTTT CASSHVGHVSTDTQYF
NA TRBJ1-2 TRBV5-1 TRBD1 TGCGCCAGCAGCCCCCAGGGGGACTATGGCTACACCTTC CASSPQGDYGYTF
NA TRBJ2-7 TRBV9 TRBD1 TGTGCCAGCGGCCCTGGGACAGGGTCCCACGAGCAGTACTTC CASGPGTGSHEQYF
few TRBJ2-3 TRBV7-3 NA TGTGCCAGCAGCCACAATGGGCAGGCAGATACGCAGTATTTT CASSHNGQADTQYF
NA TRBJ1-1 TRBV19 NA TGTGCCAGTAGTATGGACATACGGAACACTGAAGCTTTCTTT CASSMDIRNTEAFF
many TRBJ2-5 TRBV14 NA TGTGCCAGCAGCCAAGAGTGGCAGGGGGAGACCCAGTACTTC CASSQEWQGETQYF
NA TRBJ1-1 TRBV3-1/TRBV3-2 NA TGTGCCAGCAGCCAAGATGGCGGACAGAACACTGAAGCTTTCTTT CASSQDGGQNTEAFF
NA TRBJ1-1 TRBV18 NA TGTGCCAGCTCAACGGTGGGGGGGGACACTGAAGCTTTCTTT CASSTVGGDTEAFF
NA TRBJ2-1 TRBV29-1 TRBD2 TGCAGCGTGGGAGGGCGGGGGGACCCCAATGAGCAGTTCTTC CSVGGRGDPNEQFF
NA TRBJ2-7 TRBV6-5 NA TGTGCCAGCAGTCGGCACAGGGACCCCGAGCAGTACTTC CASSRHRDPEQYF
NA TRBJ1-2 TRBV10-3 NA TGTGCCATCAGTGAGTCGAGGGCAGGTTTGGGCTACACCTTC CAISESRAGLGYTF
NA TRBJ1-2 TRBV2 TRBD1 TGTGCCACCGATAAACAGGGGCGGGTAGATGGCTACACCTTC CATDKQGRVDGYTF
NA TRBJ1-6 TRBV7-2 NA TGTGCCAGCAGCCTGAGGAGGAGCCCATCTTTAAATTCACCCCTCCACTTT CASSLRRSPSLNSPLHF
NA TRBJ1-1 TRBV6-5 NA TGTGCCAGCAGTTACTCGATGGGGGGGAACACTGAAGCTTTCTTT CASSYSMGGNTEAFF
NA TRBJ1-1 TRBV10-3 TRBD1 TGTGCCATCAGTGAGTCAGCAAGGACAGGACGATTCTCTGAAGCTTTCTTT CAISESARTGRFSEAFF
NA TRBJ2-1 TRBV5-1 TRBD2 TGCGCCAGCAGCTCCAGGACTAGCGGGGGCGAAATCTACAATGAGCAGTTCTTC CASSSRTSGGEIYNEQFF